These 10 T cell receptor beta chains share one sample of origin, sequenced in a study of CD8+CD57+ T cells in acquired aplastic anemia. Whoever was chosen for sequencing had shown CD8+CD57+ cell expansion by flow cytometry. The use of genomic DNA as template underpinned the TCR beta VDJ and CDR3 profiling. TCRdb redid the calling of the reads with MiXCR, one entry per CDR3 protein. In the table there are 450,000 to 550,000 distinct CDR3 sequences, less than 35% of which are singletons. Material for sequencing was sorted CD4+, CD8+, or CD8+CD57+ T cells (not recorded which) from PBMCs. The receptors shown here come from a human donor with aplastic anemia.

This clonotype was detected many times. V is TRBV19 and J is TRBJ2-1; 8 bases match TRBD2. This CDR3 region has 15 residues. Trimming removed 4 bases from V and 5 bases from J; junction bases left unmatched: 7. Per germline, CDR1 LNHDA and CDR2 SQIVND (reference sequence). The CDR3 sequence is CASSKVSGINNEQFF. CDR3 bases: TGTGCCAGTAGTAAGGTTAGCGGGATAAACAATGAGCAGTTCTTC.

The chain links TRBV6-4 to TRBJ2-5, with D tentatively TRBD2 (6 bases). Germline loops: CDR1 MRHNA, CDR2 SNTAGT. The CDR3 runs to 14 residues. V lost 6 bases and J 1 base, leaving 12 bases between the germline ends. The CDR3 DNA is TGTGCCAGCAGCCGGGGGAGCAGCCAAGAGACCCAGTACTTC. Residues: CASSRGSSQETQYF.

This clonotype was counted between two and nine times. The V gene is TRBV7-9, the J gene TRBJ2-7, with 7 bases identical to TRBD2. The CDR3 is made up of 14 amino acids. Germline trimming cut 5 bases from V and 3 bases from J; bases unmatched to any gene: 7. Germline CDR1 and CDR2: SEHNR and FQNEAQ (reference sequence). CDR3 residues: CASSLSGFRYEQYF. CDR3 sequence (DNA): TGTGCCAGCAGCCTTAGCGGGTTCCGCTACGAGCAGTACTTC.

On this clonotype: With a much larger clone just one base away, this may be a read error. This chain connects TRBV29-1 to TRBJ2-1; weak D call: TRBD1 (5 bases). Germline V gene data show CDR1 as SQVTM and CDR2 as ANQGSEA. This CDR3 contains 13 residues. The V end lost 4 bases, the J end lost 8 bases, and 15 bases lay between the germline ends. CDR3 DNA sequence: TGCAGCGTTGGTGGTTTTTCAGGGCATGAGCAGTTCTTC. This translates into CSVGGFSGHEQFF.

The J gene is TRBJ2-7, the V gene TRBV10-3; TRBD2 is a possible D gene (5 bases). The CDR3 has 15 residues. Germline V gene lookup returns CDR1 ENHRY and CDR2 SYGVKD. Trimming cost V 5 bases and J 0 bases, with 14 bases left between them. The CDR3 bases are TGTGCCATCAGTAAACGAGGGCTTTCCTCCTACGAGCAGTACTTC. It encodes CAISKRGLSSYEQYF.

On this clonotype itself: Its ends do not fully match the called genes, so a read error is possible. The CDR3 nucleotides are TGTGCCACCAGTGACAACGACAGCAACTACGGCTACATCTTC. Translation gives CATSDNDSNYGYIF. V is TRBV24-1 and J is TRBJ1-2; D possibly corresponds to TRBD1 (5 bases). The CDR3 runs to 14 residues. The V gene's germline CDR1 is KGHDR and CDR2 SFDVKD.

This clonotype was seen only a few times. The rearrangement joins TRBV7-2 to TRBJ1-1, with a tentative D call TRBD1 (5 bases). CDR3 size: 13 residues. Trimming shortened V by 10 bases and J by 4 bases, and 16 bases separated the two germline ends. Germline CDR1 SGHTA, CDR2 FQGNSA. This chain's CDR3 is CATRAGFGTEAFF. The CDR3 region has the DNA TGTGCCACCAGAGCAGGGTTTGGCACTGAAGCTTTCTTT.

This clonotype was observed a handful of times. V and J are TRBV5-4 and TRBJ2-3; D might be TRBD2 (5 bases). CDR1 is SGHNT, CDR2 YYREEE, per germline (reference sequence). Deletions cut 1 base from V and 1 base from J, with 16 bases between. The CDR3 totals 17 residues. The CDR3 nucleotides are TGTGCCAGCAGCTTGTTGGTCCTAGCAAGGGGCACAGATACGCAGTATTTT. The encoded protein is CASSLLVLARGTDTQYF.

In the case of this clonotype: This could be a read error, since a much larger clone is one nucleotide away. The rearrangement uses TRBV2 and TRBJ2-1; D not resolved. V lost 3 bases to trimming and J lost 0 bases, with 9 bases between them. The CDR3 sequence is 15 residues long. Germline V gene sequence: CDR1 SNHLY, CDR2 FYNNEI. The CDR3 is CASSEGRSSYNEQFF. The CDR3 DNA is TGTGCCAGCAGTGAGGGCAGGAGCTCCTACAATGAGCAGTTCTTC.

The CDR3 region is CASSLTGATLTNEKLFF. DNA of the CDR3: TGTGCCAGCAGCTTAACGGGGGCGACGTTGACTAATGAAAAACTGTTTTTT. The J gene is TRBJ1-4, the V gene TRBV7-3, with TRBD1 as a possible D gene (6 bases). Per the germline V gene, CDR1 is SGHTA and CDR2 is FQGTGA. The ends were cut back, 0 bases at V and 2 bases at J, with 13 bases in the middle. The CDR3 covers 17 residues. The whole variable domain, filled in from reference TRBV7-3 and TRBJ1-4, reads GAGVSQTPSNKVTEKGKYVELRCDPISGHTALYWYRQSLGQGPEFLIYFQGTGAADDSGLPNDRFFAVRPEGSVSTLKIQRTERGDSAVYLCASSLTGATLTNEKLFFGSGTQLSVL.